Below, 22 T cell receptor beta chains from the same sample are listed, as sequenced in a study of cytomegalovirus exposure and HLA in healthy donors. The PCR had 60 Vbeta and 13 Jbeta primers. Measured with immunoSEQ multiplex PCR; TCRdb has only the in-frame clones, and not every one. Here the sample spans around 150,000 clones, more than 65% being singletons. The sequenced sample consisted of PBMCs. These receptors originate from a man in his forties or fifties in good health and CMV-seropositive.

The chain is built from TRBV5-1 and TRBJ1-6; TRBD1 matches at 7 bases. CDR3 length: 15 residues. Germline V gene sequence: CDR1 SGHRS, CDR2 YFSETQ. The ends lost 2 bases at V and 6 bases at J; junction bases unmatched: 5. CDR3 protein: CASSLEGGFNSPLHF. CDR3 bases: TGCGCCAGCAGCTTAGAAGGGGGCTTTAATTCACCCCTCCACTTT.

The V and J genes are TRBV2 and TRBJ2-1; 7 bases agree with TRBD2. Trimming took 6 bases from V and 8 from J; bases not matched to a gene: 4. The CDR3 runs to 12 residues. In germline, CDR1 is SNHLY, CDR2 FYNNEI. The CDR3 DNA is TGTGCCAGCAGCGGGGGGTCCGATGAGCAGTTCTTC. Encoded protein: CASSGGSDEQFF.

The CDR3 coding sequence is TGTGCCAGCAGCTTCCTACTATACGAGCAGTACTTC. This codes for CASSFLLYEQYF. The chain carries TRBV11-2 and TRBJ2-7, with D unresolved. The CDR3 sequence is 12 residues long. CDR1 SGHAT and CDR2 FQNNGV come from the germline V gene. V was trimmed by 3 bases and J by 4 bases, leaving 7 bases between them.

The chain couples TRBV28 to TRBJ2-1; no clear D. Germline CDR1 reads MDHEN; CDR2 reads SYDVKM. The CDR3 has 14 residues. V was trimmed by 8 bases and J by 4 bases, leaving 15 bases between them. The CDR3 DNA reads as TGTGCCAGCGCCTCGGCTAGGTTTTACAATGAGCAGTTCTTC. Translated, it gives CASASARFYNEQFF. The whole variable domain, remainder taken from reference TRBV28 and TRBJ2-1, is DVKVTQSSRYLVKRTGEKVFLECVQDMDHENMFWYRQDPGLGLRLIYFSYDVKMKEKGDIPEGYSVSREKKERFSLILESASTNQTSMYLCASASARFYNEQFFGPGTRLTVL.

This chain uses TRBV5-1 with TRBJ1-3; no reliable D call. The germline V gene has CDR1 SGHRS and CDR2 YFSETQ. V was pared by 1 base and J by 2 bases, with 7 bases between. This CDR3 is 14 amino acids long. The CDR3 reads CASSLSSAGNTIYF. Here the CDR3 DNA reads TGCGCCAGCAGCTTGTCGTCGGCTGGAAACACCATATATTTT.

The CDR3 sequence is CASSYNGDQPQHF. As DNA, the CDR3 is TGTGCCAGCAGTTACAATGGAGATCAGCCCCAGCATTTT. The chain links TRBV2 to TRBJ1-5; D ambiguous. Germline V lookup: CDR1 SNHLY, CDR2 FYNNEI. There are 13 residues in the CDR3. Trimming left V 5 bases short and J 5 bases short, with 10 bases between.

The sample holds a few counts of this clone. The chain joins TRBV5-1 to TRBJ2-5; TRBD1 might be the D (6 bases). CDR1 is SGHRS, CDR2 YFSETQ, per germline. The CDR3 has 15 residues. V was trimmed by 3 bases and J by 0 bases, leaving 12 bases between them. The CDR3 loop is CASSSGDTYQETQYF. CDR3 DNA: TGCGCCAGCAGCTCTGGGGACACCTACCAAGAGACCCAGTACTTC.

Only a few counts were recorded for this clone. CDR3 protein: CASSMADDNEQFF. CDR3 sequence (DNA): TGTGCCAGTAGTATGGCGGATGACAATGAGCAGTTCTTC. V gene TRBV19 combines with J gene TRBJ2-1; D remains unclear. CDR1 and CDR2 from the germline V gene are LNHDA and SQIVND (reference sequence). Trimming removed 3 bases at V and 5 bases at J, with 8 bases between. This CDR3 is 13 amino acids long.

The rearrangement joins TRBV10-3 to TRBJ2-3; TRBD2 agrees at 14 bases. The CDR3 has 17 residues. The ends lost 4 bases at V and 1 base at J; junction bases unmatched: 4. Per the germline V gene, CDR1 is ENHRY and CDR2 is SYGVKD. The CDR3 is CAISGGLAGEGTDTQYF. As DNA, the CDR3 is TGTGCCATCAGTGGGGGACTAGCGGGAGAGGGCACAGATACGCAGTATTTT.

Only one count was recorded for this clone. The chain joins TRBV28 to TRBJ2-1, with 8 positions matching TRBD2. CDR3 size: 13 residues. The V segment lost 3 bases and the J segment 5 bases; nucleotides outside the gene matches: 0. Per germline, CDR1 MDHEN and CDR2 SYDVKM. CDR3 protein: CASSLRGDNEQFF. As DNA, the CDR3 is TGTGCCAGCAGTTTGCGGGGGGACAATGAGCAGTTCTTC.

The chain has TRBV5-4 and TRBJ2-7; 8 bases are shared with TRBD1. Germline V CDR1 and CDR2: SGHNT, YYREEE (reference sequence). V lost 8 bases to trimming and J lost 2 bases; unmatched junction nucleotides: 9. This CDR3 is 14 amino acids long. This chain's CDR3 is CASHWGQEAYEQYF. DNA of the CDR3: TGTGCCAGTCACTGGGGACAGGAGGCCTACGAGCAGTACTTC. Filled out from reference TRBV5-4 and TRBJ2-7, the complete variable domain reads ETGVTQSPTHLIKTRGQQVTLRCSSQSGHNTVSWYQQALGQGPQFIFQYYREEENGRGNFPPRFSGLQFPNYSSELNVNALELDDSALYLCASHWGQEAYEQYFGPGTRLTVT.

This clone has just a few counts. The chain has TRBV4-1 and TRBJ2-7, with a possible D match to TRBD2 (6 bases). The V end lost 0 bases, the J end lost 0 bases, and 9 bases lay between the germline ends. This CDR3 is built from 15 residues. The germline V gene encodes CDR1 MGHRA and CDR2 YSYEKL. The CDR3 protein is CASSQDRTNSYEQYF. For the CDR3, the DNA is TGCGCCAGCAGCCAAGATAGGACTAACTCCTACGAGCAGTACTTC.

The chain employs TRBV5-1 and TRBJ2-7; 7 positions match TRBD2. In germline, CDR1 is SGHRS, CDR2 YFSETQ. This CDR3 is built from 13 residues. After removal of 3 bases from V and 3 bases from J, the junction contained 3 bases not matched to a gene. This CDR3 is CASSSGLGYEQYF. The DNA of the CDR3 is TGCGCCAGCAGCTCCGGACTAGGCTACGAGCAGTACTTC.

Concerning this clone itself: At one boundary the junction diverges from the germline segment, which might be a read error. This chain joins TRBV7-9 and TRBJ1-1; no firm D call. Germline CDR1 is SEHNR and CDR2 is FQNEAQ (reference sequence). The CDR3 length is 12 residues. Here the CDR3 DNA reads TGTTCCAGCAGCTTAGACCGGACTGAAGCTTTCTTT. Encoded protein: CSSSLDRTEAFF.

This clone was seen more than once but under ten times. The J gene is TRBJ2-7, the V gene TRBV9; TRBD1 agrees at 9 bases. CDR1 and CDR2 (germline): SGDLS, YYNGEE. The length of the CDR3 is 13 residues. With 5 bases clipped from V and 1 base from J, the junction kept 1 base outside the gene matches. The chain's CDR3 is CASSGTGSYEQYF. In DNA form, the CDR3 reads TGTGCCAGCAGTGGGACAGGGTCCTACGAGCAGTACTTC.

The chain uses TRBV2 and TRBJ2-7, with 7 bases that match TRBD1. The trim removed 7 bases at V and 3 bases at J, leaving 3 bases unmatched. The CDR3 length is 12 residues. Germline lookup yields CDR1 SNHLY and CDR2 FYNNEI. The CDR3 DNA reads as TGTGCCAGCACCCGGGACAGCTACGAGCAGTACTTC. Translating gives CASTRDSYEQYF.

CDR3 in amino acids: CATIRGRYNSPLHF. For the CDR3, the DNA is TGCGCCACGATAAGGGGGCGGTATAATTCACCCCTCCACTTT. The rearrangement uses TRBV23-1 and TRBJ1-6; TRBD1 agrees at 7 bases. TRBV23-1 is reported as an ORF; its role is uncertain. The V and J ends lost 10 bases and 4 bases, in that order; junction bases with no gene match: 7. The CDR3 totals 14 residues.

The rearrangement links TRBV9 to TRBJ2-1, with D tentatively TRBD2 (7 bases). Germline loops: CDR1 SGDLS, CDR2 YYNGEE. V shed 6 bases and J shed 4 bases, with 17 bases lying between them. This CDR3 region has 15 residues. The CDR3 DNA is TGTGCCAGCACCGTGGGGCGGGGGCAGTACAATGAGCAGTTCTTC. Encoded protein: CASTVGRGQYNEQFF. Full variable domain (remainder filled in from reference TRBV9 and TRBJ2-1): DSGVTQTPKHLITATGQRVTLRCSPRSGDLSVYWYQQSLDQGLQFLIQYYNGEERAKGNILERFSAQQFPDLHSELNLSSLELGDSALYFCASTVGRGQYNEQFFGPGTRLTVL.

The chain employs TRBV28 and TRBJ2-4; D is possibly TRBD2 (5 bases). The CDR3 loop spans 17 amino acids. CDR1 is MDHEN, CDR2 SYDVKM, per germline. V lost 4 bases and J 7 bases, leaving 23 bases between the germline ends. In DNA form, the CDR3 reads TGTGCCAGCAGTTACCCTTTGCCTGGGCCTTCGGGGAACATTCAGTACTTC. Encoded protein: CASSYPLPGPSGNIQYF.

J is TRBJ1-5 and V is TRBV19; the D gene is possibly TRBD1 (5 bases). With 3 bases removed from V and 6 bases from J, the gap between germline ends came to 12 bases. This CDR3 region has 14 residues. Germline V gives CDR1 LNHDA, CDR2 SQIVND (reference sequence). CDR3 in amino acids: CASSMVGGSQPQHF. In DNA, the CDR3 is TGTGCCAGTAGTATGGTGGGGGGGAGTCAGCCCCAGCATTTT.

V usage is TRBV9 and J usage is TRBJ2-5; 11 bases are shared with TRBD2. Losses at the gene ends were 4 bases for V and 4 bases for J; bases not matched to a gene: 6. Per germline, CDR1 SGDLS and CDR2 YYNGEE. This CDR3 has 15 amino acids. CDR3 in DNA: TGTGCCAGCAGCTTCGAGGGGACTAGCGGAGAGACCCAGTACTTC. Translated, it gives CASSFEGTSGETQYF.

This chain links TRBV19 with TRBJ1-1; a weak D match, TRBD1 (5 bases). Per the germline V gene, CDR1 is LNHDA and CDR2 is SQIVND (reference sequence). Trimming pared 5 bases from V and 5 bases from J, leaving 18 bases between. The CDR3 loop spans 15 amino acids. The CDR3 nucleotides are TGTGCCAGTAGTCCCGGGACGGCGGGGGAAACTGAAGCTTTCTTT. This sequence encodes CASSPGTAGETEAFF.